This is a list of T cell receptor beta chains from one sample in a study of memory CD4+ T cells and cytomegalovirus serostatus. Measured with immunoSEQ multiplex PCR; TCRdb has only the in-frame clones, and not every one. The table has about 48,000 clones, around 80% seen once; the top ten hold approximately 0.78%. The sample taken for sequencing was memory CD4+ T cells from blood. The source is an adult in good health and CMV-seronegative. Both conserved end residues are part of each CDR3. A D gene is named only where the DNA matches it firmly.

TRBV15	TRBJ1-2	TRBD1	17	TGTGCCACCAGCCTACCCAGTTCCGACAGGGAGAACTATGGCTACACCTTC	CATSLPSSDRENYGYTF
TRBV21-1	TRBJ1-6	.	18	TGTGCCAGCAGCAAAGGGATTGTCTGGAGCTCCTATAATTCACCCCTCCACTTT	CASSKGIVWSSYNSPLHF
TRBV19	TRBJ1-5	TRBD1	15	TGTGCCAGTAGTGAACAGGGGTATAGCAATCAGCCCCAGCATTTT	CASSEQGYSNQPQHF
TRBV2	TRBJ1-5	.	14	TGTGCCAGCAGAAAGGGCGGGAACAATCAGCCCCAGCATTTT	CASRKGGNNQPQHF
TRBV6-1	TRBJ2-1	.	13	TGTGCCAGCAGCCCGACTAGATACAATGAGCAGTTCTTC	CASSPTRYNEQFF
TRBV9	TRBJ1-2	.	13	TGTGCCAGCACCTCGGGAGGGGTCTATGGCTACACCTTC	CASTSGGVYGYTF
TRBV2	TRBJ2-3	.	14	TGTGCCAGCAGGGACCTAGCAGGCGGGGATACGCAGTATTTT	CASRDLAGGDTQYF
TRBV9	TRBJ2-3	.	17	TGTGCCAGCAGCGTAGGGAGTTGGAGCGAGAGGGCAGATACGCAGTATTTT	CASSVGSWSERADTQYF
TRBV5-1	TRBJ2-7	TRBD1	15	TGCGCCAGCAGCCCCGGGACAGGGCTCCTCGACGAGCAGTACTTC	CASSPGTGLLDEQYF
TRBV4-2	TRBJ2-1	TRBD1	16	TGTGCCAGCAGCCAGCCAGGACAGGGGGGCGGTAATGAGCAGTTCTTC	CASSQPGQGGGNEQFF